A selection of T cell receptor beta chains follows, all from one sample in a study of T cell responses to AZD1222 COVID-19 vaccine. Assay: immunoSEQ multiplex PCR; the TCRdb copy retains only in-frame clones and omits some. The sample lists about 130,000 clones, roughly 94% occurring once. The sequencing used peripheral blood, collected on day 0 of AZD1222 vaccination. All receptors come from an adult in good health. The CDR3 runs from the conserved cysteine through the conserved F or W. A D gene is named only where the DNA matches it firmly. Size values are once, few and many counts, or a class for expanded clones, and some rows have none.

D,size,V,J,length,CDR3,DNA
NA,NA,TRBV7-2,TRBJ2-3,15,CASSLDGYSTDTQYF,TGTGCCAGCAGCTTGGATGGCTATAGCACAGATACGCAGTATTTT
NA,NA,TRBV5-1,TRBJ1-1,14,CASSLYQADTEAFF,TGCGCCAGCAGCTTGTATCAGGCGGACACTGAAGCTTTCTTT
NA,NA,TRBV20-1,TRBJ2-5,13,CSASGRGLETQYF,TGCAGTGCTAGTGGGCGGGGATTGGAGACCCAGTACTTC
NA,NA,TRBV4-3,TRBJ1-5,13,CASSQERVGVKHF,TGCGCCAGCAGCCAAGAAAGGGTAGGGGTCAAGCATTTT
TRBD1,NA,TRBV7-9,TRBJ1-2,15,CASSQDGTGDYGYTF,TGTGCCAGCAGCCAAGACGGGACAGGGGACTATGGCTACACCTTC
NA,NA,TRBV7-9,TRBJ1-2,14,CASSLAPGVYGYTF,TGTGCCAGCAGCTTAGCACCAGGGGTCTATGGCTACACCTTC
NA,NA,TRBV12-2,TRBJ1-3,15,CASRLGQTLGNTIYF,TGTGCAAGTCGCTTGGGACAGACTCTCGGAAACACCATATATTTT
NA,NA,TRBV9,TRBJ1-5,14,CASSVGTGPMPQHF,TGTGCCAGCAGCGTGGGTACAGGGCCGATGCCCCAGCATTTT
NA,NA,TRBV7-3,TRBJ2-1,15,CASSLKAEPYNEQFF,TGTGCCAGCAGCTTAAAAGCGGAGCCTTACAATGAGCAGTTCTTC
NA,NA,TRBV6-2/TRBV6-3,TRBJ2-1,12,CASSYESSLQFF,TGTGCCAGCAGTTACGAGAGTTCTTTACAGTTCTTC
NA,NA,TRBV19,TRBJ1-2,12,CASSRQNYGYTF,TGTGCCAGTAGTAGGCAGAACTATGGCTACACCTTC
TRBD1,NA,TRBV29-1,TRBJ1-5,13,CSVLTGAGQPQHF,TGCAGCGTACTTACAGGGGCCGGTCAGCCCCAGCATTTT
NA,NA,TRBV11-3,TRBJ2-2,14,CASSLGSSLGELFF,TGTGCCAGCAGCTTGGGCTCGAGCCTCGGGGAGCTGTTTTTT
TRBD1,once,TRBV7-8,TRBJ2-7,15,CASSSTGQGYYEQYF,TGTGCCAGCAGCTCGACGGGACAGGGTTACTACGAGCAGTACTTC
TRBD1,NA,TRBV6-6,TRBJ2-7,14,CASIPGQGLYEQYF,TGTGCCAGCATCCCGGGACAGGGCTTATACGAGCAGTACTTC
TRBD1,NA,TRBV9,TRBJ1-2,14,CASSVGWTGDGYTF,TGTGCCAGCAGCGTAGGATGGACAGGTGATGGCTACACCTTC
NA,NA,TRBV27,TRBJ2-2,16,CASSPPYRDYTGELFF,TGTGCCAGCAGTCCCCCTTATAGGGACTACACCGGGGAGCTGTTTTTT
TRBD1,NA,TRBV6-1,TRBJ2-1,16,CASSEEAGGSYNEQFF,TGTGCCAGCAGTGAAGAGGCAGGGGGCTCCTACAATGAGCAGTTCTTC
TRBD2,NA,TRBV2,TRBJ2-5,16,CASSELAGGPQETQYF,TGTGCCAGCAGTGAACTAGCGGGGGGGCCCCAAGAGACCCAGTACTTC
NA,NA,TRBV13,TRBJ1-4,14,CASSQGRLNEKLFF,TGTGCCAGCAGCCAGGGGAGGCTCAATGAAAAACTGTTTTTT
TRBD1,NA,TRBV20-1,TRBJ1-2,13,CSASTGDYYGYTF,TGCAGTGCTAGTACAGGGGACTACTATGGCTACACCTTC
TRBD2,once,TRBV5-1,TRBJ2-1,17,CASSRPTGQRGGSEQFF,TGCGCCAGCAGTCGCCCCACCGGGCAACGGGGGGGCAGTGAGCAGTTCTTC
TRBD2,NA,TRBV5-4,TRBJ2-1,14,CASSWSGGANEQFF,TGTGCCAGCAGCTGGTCCGGGGGGGCGAATGAGCAGTTCTTC
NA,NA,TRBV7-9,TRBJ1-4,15,CASSLAGLVNEKLFF,TGTGCCAGCAGCTTAGCCGGTCTAGTGAATGAAAAACTGTTTTTT
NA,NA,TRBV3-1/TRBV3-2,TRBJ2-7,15,CASSQADTGTYEQYF,TGTGCCAGCAGCCAAGCGGACACTGGAACCTACGAGCAGTACTTC
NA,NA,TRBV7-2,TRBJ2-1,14,CASSLSLVAGEQFF,TGTGCCAGCAGCTTAAGCTTAGTAGCTGGTGAGCAGTTCTTC
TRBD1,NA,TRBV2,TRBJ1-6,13,CASSRTGYSPLHF,TGTGCCAGCAGTAGGACAGGGTATTCACCCCTCCACTTT
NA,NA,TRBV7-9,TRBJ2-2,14,CASSLEGFTGELFF,TGTGCCAGCAGCTTAGAAGGGTTCACCGGGGAGCTGTTTTTT
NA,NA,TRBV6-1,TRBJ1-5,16,CASSEAVGGGTDTQHF,TGTGCCAGCAGTGAAGCGGTGGGGGGAGGCACAGATACGCAGCATTTT
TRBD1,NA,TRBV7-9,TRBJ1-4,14,CASSQDRVNEKLFF,TGTGCCAGCAGTCAAGACAGGGTTAATGAAAAACTGTTTTTT
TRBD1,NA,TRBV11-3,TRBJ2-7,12,CASSLGTEKQYF,TGTGCCAGCAGCCTCGGGACAGAGAAGCAGTACTTC
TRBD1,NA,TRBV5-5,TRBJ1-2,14,CASSRQGAAYGYTF,TGTGCCAGCAGCCGACAGGGGGCGGCCTATGGCTACACCTTC
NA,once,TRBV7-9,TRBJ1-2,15,CASSLGAGRDYGYTF,TGTGCCAGCAGCTTGGGGGCGGGCAGGGACTATGGCTACACCTTC